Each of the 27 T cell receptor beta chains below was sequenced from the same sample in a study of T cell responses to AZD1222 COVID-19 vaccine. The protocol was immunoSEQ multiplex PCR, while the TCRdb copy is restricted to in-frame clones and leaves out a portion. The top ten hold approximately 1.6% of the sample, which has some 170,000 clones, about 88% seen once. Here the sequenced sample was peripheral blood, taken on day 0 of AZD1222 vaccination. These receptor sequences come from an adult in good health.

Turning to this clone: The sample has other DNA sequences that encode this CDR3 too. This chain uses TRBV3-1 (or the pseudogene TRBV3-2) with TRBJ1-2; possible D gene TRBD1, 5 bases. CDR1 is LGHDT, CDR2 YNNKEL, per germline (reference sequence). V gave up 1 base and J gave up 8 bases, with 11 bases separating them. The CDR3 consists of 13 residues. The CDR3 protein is CASSQVRDGGYTF. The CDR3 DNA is TGTGCCAGCAGCCAAGTGCGGGACGGGGGCTACACCTTC.

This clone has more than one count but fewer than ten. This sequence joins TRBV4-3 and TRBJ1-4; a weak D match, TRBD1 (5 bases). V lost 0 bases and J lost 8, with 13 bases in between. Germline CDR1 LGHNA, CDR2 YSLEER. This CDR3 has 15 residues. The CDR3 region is CASSQDAQGGEKLFF. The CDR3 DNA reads TGCGCCAGCAGCCAAGACGCCCAGGGCGGCGAAAAACTGTTTTTT.

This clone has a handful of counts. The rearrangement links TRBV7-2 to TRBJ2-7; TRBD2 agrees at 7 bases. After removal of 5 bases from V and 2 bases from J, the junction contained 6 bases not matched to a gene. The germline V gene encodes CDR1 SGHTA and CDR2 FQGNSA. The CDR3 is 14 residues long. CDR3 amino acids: CASSPVAGTYEQYF. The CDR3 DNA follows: TGTGCCAGCAGCCCGGTAGCGGGCACCTACGAGCAGTACTTC.

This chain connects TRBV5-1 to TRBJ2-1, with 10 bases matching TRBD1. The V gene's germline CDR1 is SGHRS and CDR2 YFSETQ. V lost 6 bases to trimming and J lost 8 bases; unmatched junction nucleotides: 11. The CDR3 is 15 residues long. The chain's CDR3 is CASTKTGGLGDEQFF. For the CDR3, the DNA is TGCGCCAGCACAAAGACAGGGGGCCTAGGGGATGAGCAGTTCTTC.

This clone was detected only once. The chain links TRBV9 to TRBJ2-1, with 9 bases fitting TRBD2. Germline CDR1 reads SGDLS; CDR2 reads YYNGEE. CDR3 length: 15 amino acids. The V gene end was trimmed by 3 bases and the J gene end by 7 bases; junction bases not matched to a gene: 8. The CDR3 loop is CASSGTRGRVNEQFF. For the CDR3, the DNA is TGTGCCAGCAGCGGGACCCGCGGGAGGGTGAATGAGCAGTTCTTC.

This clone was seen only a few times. CDR3 region: CASSVVRTGNTEAFF. The DNA of the CDR3 is TGTGCCAGCAGCGTCGTGAGGACAGGGAACACTGAAGCTTTCTTT. The chain is built from TRBV7-2 and TRBJ1-1; 7 bases are a match to TRBD1. V dropped 5 bases and J dropped 1; count of bases not matched to a gene: 7. The CDR3 consists of 15 residues. The germline CDR1 and CDR2 sequences are SGHTA and FQGNSA.

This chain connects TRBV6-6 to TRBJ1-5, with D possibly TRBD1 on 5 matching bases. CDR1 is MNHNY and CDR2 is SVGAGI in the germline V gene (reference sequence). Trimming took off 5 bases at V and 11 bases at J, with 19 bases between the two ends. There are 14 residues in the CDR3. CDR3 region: CASSTGTESGSQHF. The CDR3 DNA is TGTGCCAGCAGTACCGGGACCGAATCAGGATCCCAGCATTTT.

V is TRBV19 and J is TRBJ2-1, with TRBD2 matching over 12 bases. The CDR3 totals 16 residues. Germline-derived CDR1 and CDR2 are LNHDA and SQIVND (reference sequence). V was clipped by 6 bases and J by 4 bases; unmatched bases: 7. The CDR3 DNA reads TGTGCCAGTAGGTGGACTAGCGGGGAACATTACAATGAGCAGTTCTTC. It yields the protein CASRWTSGEHYNEQFF. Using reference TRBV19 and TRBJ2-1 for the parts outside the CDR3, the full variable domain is DGGITQSPKYLFRKEGQNVTLSCEQNLNHDAMYWYRQDPGQGLRLIYYSQIVNDFQKGDIAEGYSVSREKKESFPLTVTSAQKNPTAFYLCASRWTSGEHYNEQFFGPGTRLTVL.

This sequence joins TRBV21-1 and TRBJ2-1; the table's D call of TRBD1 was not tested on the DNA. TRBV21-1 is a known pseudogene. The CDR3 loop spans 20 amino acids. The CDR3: CASTPRTTTGVWPRYNEQFF. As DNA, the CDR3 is TGTGCCAGCACCCCAAGAACCACCACAGGGGTCTGGCCCAGGTACAATGAGCAGTTCTTC.

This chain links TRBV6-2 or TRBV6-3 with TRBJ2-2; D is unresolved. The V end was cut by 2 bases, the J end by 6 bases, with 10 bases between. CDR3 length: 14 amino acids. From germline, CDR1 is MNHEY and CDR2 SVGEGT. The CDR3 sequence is CASSYLLSAGELFF. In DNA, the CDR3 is TGTGCCAGCAGTTACCTTCTTTCGGCCGGGGAGCTGTTTTTT.

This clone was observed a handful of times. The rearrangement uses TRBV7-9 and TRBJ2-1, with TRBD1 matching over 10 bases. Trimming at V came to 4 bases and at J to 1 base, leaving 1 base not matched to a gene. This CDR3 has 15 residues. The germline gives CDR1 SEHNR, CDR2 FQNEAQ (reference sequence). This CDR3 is CASSSGQGSYNEQFF. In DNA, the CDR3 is TGTGCCAGCAGCTCGGGACAGGGGTCCTACAATGAGCAGTTCTTC.

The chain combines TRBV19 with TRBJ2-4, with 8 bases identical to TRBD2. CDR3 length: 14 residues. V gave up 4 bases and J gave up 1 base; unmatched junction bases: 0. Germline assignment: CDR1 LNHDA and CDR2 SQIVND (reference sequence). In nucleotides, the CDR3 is TGTGCCAGTAGTAGCGGGGGGGCCAAAAACATTCAGTACTTC. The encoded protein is CASSSGGAKNIQYF. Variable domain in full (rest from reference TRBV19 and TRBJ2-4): DGGITQSPKYLFRKEGQNVTLSCEQNLNHDAMYWYRQDPGQGLRLIYYSQIVNDFQKGDIAEGYSVSREKKESFPLTVTSAQKNPTAFYLCASSSGGAKNIQYFGAGTRLSVL.

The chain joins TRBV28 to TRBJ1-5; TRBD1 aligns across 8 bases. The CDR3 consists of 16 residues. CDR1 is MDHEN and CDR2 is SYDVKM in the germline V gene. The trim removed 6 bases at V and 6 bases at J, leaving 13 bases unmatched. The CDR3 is CASSPATGGPGQPQHF. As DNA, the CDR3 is TGTGCCAGCAGCCCAGCCACAGGGGGTCCCGGTCAGCCCCAGCATTTT.

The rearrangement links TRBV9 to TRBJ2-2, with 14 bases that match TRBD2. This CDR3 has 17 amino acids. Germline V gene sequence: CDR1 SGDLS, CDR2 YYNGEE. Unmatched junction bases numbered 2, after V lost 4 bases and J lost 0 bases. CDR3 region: CASSQTSGGANTGELFF. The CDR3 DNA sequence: TGTGCCAGCAGCCAGACTAGCGGGGGGGCGAACACCGGGGAGCTGTTTTTT.

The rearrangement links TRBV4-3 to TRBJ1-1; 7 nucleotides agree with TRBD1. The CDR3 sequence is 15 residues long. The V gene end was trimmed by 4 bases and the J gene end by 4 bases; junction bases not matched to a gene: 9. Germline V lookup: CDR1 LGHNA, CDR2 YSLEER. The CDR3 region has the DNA TGCGCCAGCAGCCTTAATGTGGCAGGGGGCACTGAAGCTTTCTTT. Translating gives CASSLNVAGGTEAFF.

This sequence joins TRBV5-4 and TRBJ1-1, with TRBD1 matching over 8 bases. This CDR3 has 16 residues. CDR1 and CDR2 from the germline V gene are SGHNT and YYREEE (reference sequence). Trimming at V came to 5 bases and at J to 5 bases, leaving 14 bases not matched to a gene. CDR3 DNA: TGTGCCAGCAGTCCAGGGGGCGCAAGGGCGGGGACTGAAGCTTTCTTT. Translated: CASSPGGARAGTEAFF.

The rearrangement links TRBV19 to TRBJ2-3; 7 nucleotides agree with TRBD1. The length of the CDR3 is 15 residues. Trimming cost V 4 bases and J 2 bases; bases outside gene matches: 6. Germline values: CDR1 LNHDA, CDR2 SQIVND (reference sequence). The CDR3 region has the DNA TGTGCCAGTAGTACACAGGGGTCCAACACAGATACGCAGTATTTT. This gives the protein CASSTQGSNTDTQYF.

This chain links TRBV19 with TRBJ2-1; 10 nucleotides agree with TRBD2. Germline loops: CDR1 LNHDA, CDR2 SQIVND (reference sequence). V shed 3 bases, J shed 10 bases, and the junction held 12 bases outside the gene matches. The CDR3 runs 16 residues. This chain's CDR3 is CASSILAGAGVGEQFF. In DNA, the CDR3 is TGTGCCAGTAGTATTCTAGCGGGAGCCGGGGTTGGGGAGCAGTTCTTC.

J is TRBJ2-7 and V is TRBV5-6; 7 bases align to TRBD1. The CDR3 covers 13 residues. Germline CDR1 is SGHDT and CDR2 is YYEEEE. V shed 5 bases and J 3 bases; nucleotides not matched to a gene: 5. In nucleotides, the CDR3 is TGTGCCAGCAGTACGGGACAGATCTACGAGCAGTACTTC. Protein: CASSTGQIYEQYF.

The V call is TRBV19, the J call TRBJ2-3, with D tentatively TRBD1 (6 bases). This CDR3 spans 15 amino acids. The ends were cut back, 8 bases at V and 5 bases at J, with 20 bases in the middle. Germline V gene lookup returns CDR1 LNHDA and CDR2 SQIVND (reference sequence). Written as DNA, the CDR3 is TGTGCCAGTGAGGACAGCCAAAGCGATCGAGATACGCAGTATTTT. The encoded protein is CASEDSQSDRDTQYF.

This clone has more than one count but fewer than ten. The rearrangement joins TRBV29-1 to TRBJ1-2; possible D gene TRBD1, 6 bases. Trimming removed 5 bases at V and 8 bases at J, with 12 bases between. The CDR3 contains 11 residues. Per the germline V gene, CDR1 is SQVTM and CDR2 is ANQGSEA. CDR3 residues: CSVNGQTGYTF. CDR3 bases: TGCAGCGTTAATGGACAGACGGGCTACACCTTC.

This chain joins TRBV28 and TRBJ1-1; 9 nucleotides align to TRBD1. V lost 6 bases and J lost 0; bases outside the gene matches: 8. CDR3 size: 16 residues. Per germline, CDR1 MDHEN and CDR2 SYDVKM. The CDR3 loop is CASSRPGTGMNTEAFF. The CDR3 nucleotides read TGTGCCAGCAGCCGTCCCGGGACAGGGATGAACACTGAAGCTTTCTTT.

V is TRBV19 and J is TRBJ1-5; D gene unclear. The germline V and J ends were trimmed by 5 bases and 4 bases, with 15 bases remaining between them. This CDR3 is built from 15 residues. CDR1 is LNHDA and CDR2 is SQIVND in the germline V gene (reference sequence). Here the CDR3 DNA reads TGTGCCAGTAGTCAACGAACCCGGCCAAATCAGCCCCAGCATTTT. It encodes CASSQRTRPNQPQHF.

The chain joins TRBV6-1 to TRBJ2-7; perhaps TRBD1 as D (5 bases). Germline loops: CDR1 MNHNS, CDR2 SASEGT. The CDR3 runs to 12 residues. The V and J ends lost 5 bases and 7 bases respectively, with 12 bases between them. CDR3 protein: CASSPRVGEQYF. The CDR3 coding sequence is TGTGCCAGCAGTCCCAGGGTAGGTGAGCAGTACTTC.

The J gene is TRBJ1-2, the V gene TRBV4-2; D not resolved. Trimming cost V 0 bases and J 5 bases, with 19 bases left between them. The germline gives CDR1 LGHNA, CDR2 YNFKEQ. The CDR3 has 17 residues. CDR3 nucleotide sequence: TGTGCCAGCAGCCAAGACCCCGGTATGCAGCTTGGTTATGGCTACACCTTC. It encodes CASSQDPGMQLGYGYTF.

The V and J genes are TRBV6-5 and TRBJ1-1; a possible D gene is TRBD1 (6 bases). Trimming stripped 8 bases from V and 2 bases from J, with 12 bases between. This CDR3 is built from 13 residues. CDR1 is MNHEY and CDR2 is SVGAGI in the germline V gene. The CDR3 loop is CASAEGGNTEAFF. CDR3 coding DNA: TGTGCCAGCGCCGAGGGGGGAAACACTGAAGCTTTCTTT.

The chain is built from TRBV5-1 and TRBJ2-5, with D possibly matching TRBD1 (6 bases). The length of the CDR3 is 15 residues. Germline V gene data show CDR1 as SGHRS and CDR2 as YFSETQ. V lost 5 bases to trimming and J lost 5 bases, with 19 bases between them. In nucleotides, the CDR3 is TGCGCCAGCAGAACTACCAATGGTAGGGGGGAGACCCAGTACTTC. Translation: CASRTTNGRGETQYF.